Presented here are 10 T cell receptor beta chains from one specimen sequenced in a study of T-cell memory formation after mild COVID-19. In TCRdb, the 5' RACE reads were re-called with MiXCR into one record per CDR3 protein. This sample has 180,000 or so distinct CDR3 sequences, with under 20% found just once. The sequencing sample was made of PBMCs or a T cell subset sorted from them (not recorded which). These receptor sequences come from an adult woman who had mild COVID-19 (a few samples of this study predate the infection). Cell type and time point are not known.

The chain recombines TRBV7-9 with TRBJ2-2; 10 bases align to TRBD1. This CDR3 contains 16 residues. Germline V gene lookup returns CDR1 SEHNR and CDR2 FQNEAQ (reference sequence). V lost 5 bases to trimming and J lost 3 bases; unmatched junction nucleotides: 6. CDR3 sequence (DNA): TGTGCCAGCAGCACTCCCGGGACAGGGGACACCGGGGAGCTGTTTTTT. This sequence encodes CASSTPGTGDTGELFF.

This clonotype was seen more than once but under ten times. This chain links TRBV12-3 or TRBV12-4 with TRBJ2-7; D might be TRBD1 (6 bases). This CDR3 is 14 amino acids long. V dropped 4 bases and J dropped 1 base, with 11 bases sitting between them. The CDR3 here is CASSSQGGSYEQYF. The CDR3 bases are TGTGCCAGCAGTTCACAGGGTGGTTCCTACGAGCAGTACTTC.

This clonotype was seen a handful of times. The rearrangement uses TRBV29-1 and TRBJ1-4; the D is unclear. V was trimmed by 7 bases and J by 4 bases, leaving 10 bases between them. CDR3 length equals 12 residues. Germline V CDR1 and CDR2: SQVTM, ANQGSEA. CDR3 region: CSAGPINEKLFF. For the CDR3, the DNA is TGCAGCGCCGGTCCTATTAATGAAAAACTGTTTTTT. Full variable domain (outside the CDR3, taken from reference TRBV29-1 and TRBJ1-4): SAVISQKPSRDICQRGTSLTIQCQVDSQVTMMFWYRQQPGQSLTLIATANQGSEATYESGFVIDKFPISRPNLTFSTLTVSNMSPEDSSIYLCSAGPINEKLFFGSGTQLSVL.

The chain uses TRBV18 and TRBJ2-7; D remains unclear. This CDR3 is built from 11 residues. Germline values: CDR1 KGHSH, CDR2 LQKENI. Trimming left V 5 bases short and J 7 bases short, with 9 bases between. The CDR3 sequence: CASSFSGEQYF. The DNA of the CDR3 is TGTGCCAGCTCATTTAGTGGGGAGCAGTACTTC.

This clonotype was counted only a few times. This chain joins TRBV7-9 and TRBJ2-7, with a possible D match to TRBD2 (6 bases). This CDR3 is built from 14 residues. From germline, CDR1 is SEHNR and CDR2 FQNEAQ (reference sequence). V was shortened by 5 bases and J by 0 bases, with 11 bases between the two germline ends. The CDR3: CASSPGLPSYEQYF. CDR3 in DNA: TGTGCCAGCAGCCCGGGACTTCCCTCCTACGAGCAGTACTTC.

There are a few counts of this clonotype. The chain has TRBV7-9 and TRBJ2-5, with D perhaps matching TRBD1 (6 bases). Between the trimmed V and J ends, which lost 3 bases and 1 base, there was a span of 12 bases. This CDR3 region has 15 residues. Germline lookup yields CDR1 SEHNR and CDR2 FQNEAQ (reference sequence). For the CDR3, the DNA is TGTGCCAGCAGCTTCACCCTAGGGGGCCAAGAGACCCAGTACTTC. This sequence encodes CASSFTLGGQETQYF.

This clonotype has just a few counts. J is TRBJ2-4 and V is TRBV4-1; 9 nucleotides agree with TRBD2. CDR3 length: 20 amino acids. J was trimmed by 1 base and V by 3 bases; bases with no gene match: 16. Germline loops: CDR1 MGHRA, CDR2 YSYEKL. The CDR3 DNA sequence: TGCGCCAGCAGCCATCCTCCGGGACTAGCTAACCTAGTGGCCAAAAACATTCAGTACTTC. Encoded protein: CASSHPPGLANLVAKNIQYF.

There are a few counts of this clonotype. The chain is built from TRBV6-5 and TRBJ2-7; 7 nucleotides agree with TRBD2. CDR1 is MNHEY and CDR2 is SVGAGI in the germline V gene. This CDR3 spans 14 amino acids. V dropped 7 bases and J dropped 2; count of bases not matched to a gene: 8. CDR3 nucleotide sequence: TGTGCCAGCATGATCCAGCGGGATACCTACGAGCAGTACTTC. This encodes CASMIQRDTYEQYF.

There are many counts of this clonotype. J is TRBJ2-7 and V is TRBV7-2; TRBD2 matches 8 bases. With 0 bases clipped from V and 1 base from J, the junction kept 5 bases outside the gene matches. Germline V gives CDR1 SGHTA, CDR2 FQGNSA. CDR3 size: 16 residues. Here the CDR3 DNA reads TGTGCCAGCAGCTTAGCGACAGCGGGAGCTTCCTACGAGCAGTACTTC. The encoded protein is CASSLATAGASYEQYF.

This chain uses TRBV9 with TRBJ2-4; D may match TRBD1 or TRBD2 (5 bases each). CDR3 size: 14 residues. V lost 0 bases and J lost 9, with 13 bases in between. Germline-derived CDR1 and CDR2 are SGDLS and YYNGEE. The CDR3 DNA reads as TGTGCCAGCAGCGTAGAGGTGACAGAGGGCATTCAGTACTTC. This sequence encodes CASSVEVTEGIQYF.